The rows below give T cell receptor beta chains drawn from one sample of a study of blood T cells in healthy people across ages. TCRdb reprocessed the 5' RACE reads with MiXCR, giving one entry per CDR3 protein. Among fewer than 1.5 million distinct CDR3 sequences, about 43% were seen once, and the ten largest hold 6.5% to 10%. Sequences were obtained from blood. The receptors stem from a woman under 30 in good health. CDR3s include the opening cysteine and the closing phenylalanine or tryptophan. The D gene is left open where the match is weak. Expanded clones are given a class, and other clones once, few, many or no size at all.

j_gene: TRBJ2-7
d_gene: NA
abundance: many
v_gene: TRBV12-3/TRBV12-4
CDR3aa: CASRRRANTYEQYF
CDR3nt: TGTGCCAGCAGGAGACGTGCGAACACCTACGAGCAGTACTTC

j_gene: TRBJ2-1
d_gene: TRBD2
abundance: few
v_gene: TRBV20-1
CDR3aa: CSATTSGINEQFF
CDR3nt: TGCAGTGCTACCACCAGCGGGATTAATGAGCAGTTCTTC

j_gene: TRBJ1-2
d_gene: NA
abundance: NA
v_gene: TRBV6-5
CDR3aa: CASISQGTGGYTF
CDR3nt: TGTGCCAGCATTTCCCAGGGGACTGGTGGCTACACCTTC

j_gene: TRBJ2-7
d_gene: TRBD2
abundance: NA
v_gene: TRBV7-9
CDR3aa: CASNVAGEVNEQYF
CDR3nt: TGTGCCAGCAACGTAGCGGGAGAGGTCAATGAGCAGTACTTC

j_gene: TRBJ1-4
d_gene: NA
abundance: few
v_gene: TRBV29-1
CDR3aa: CSVGGGGSEKLFF
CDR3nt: TGCAGCGTTGGAGGGGGGGGCAGTGAAAAACTGTTTTTT

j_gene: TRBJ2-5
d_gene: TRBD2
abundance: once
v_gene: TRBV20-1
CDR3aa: CSAIRLAGVGEQYF
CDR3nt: TGCAGTGCTATACGACTAGCGGGAGTAGGTGAGCAGTACTTC

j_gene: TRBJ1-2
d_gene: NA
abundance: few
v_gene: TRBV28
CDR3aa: CASRSDSRHGYTF
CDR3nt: TGTGCCAGCAGATCGGACTCCCGGCATGGCTACACCTTC

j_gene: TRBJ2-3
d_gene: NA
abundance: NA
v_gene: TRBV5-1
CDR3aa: CASSIRTGGLAGERADTQYF
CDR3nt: TGCGCCAGCAGCATAAGGACAGGGGGTCTAGCGGGAGAACGCGCAGATACGCAGTATTTT

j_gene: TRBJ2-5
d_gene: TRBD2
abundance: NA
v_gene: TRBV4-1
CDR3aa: CASSQTSGSNEQYF
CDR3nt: TGCGCCAGCAGCCAAACTAGCGGGAGCAATGAGCAGTACTTC

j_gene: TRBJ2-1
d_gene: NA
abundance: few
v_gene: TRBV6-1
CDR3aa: CASSERLAPSSYNEQFF
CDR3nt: TGTGCCAGCAGTGAACGGTTGGCCCCAAGCTCCTACAATGAGCAGTTCTTC

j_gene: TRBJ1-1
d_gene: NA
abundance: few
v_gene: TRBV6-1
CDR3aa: CASNREAVTEAFF
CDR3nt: TGTGCCAGTAACAGGGAGGCGGTCACTGAAGCTTTCTTT

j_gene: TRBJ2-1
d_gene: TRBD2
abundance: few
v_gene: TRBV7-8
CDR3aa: CASSLGSGSGGPSLNEQFF
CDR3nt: TGTGCCAGCAGCTTAGGATCCGGGTCGGGAGGGCCGTCCTTGAATGAGCAGTTCTTC

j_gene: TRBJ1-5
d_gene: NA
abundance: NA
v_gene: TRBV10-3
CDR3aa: CAISESLGTRSNQPQHF
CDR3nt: TGTGCCATCAGTGAGTCGTTGGGCACAAGGAGCAATCAGCCCCAGCATTTT